This T cell receptor (beta chain) comes out of a study of PD-L1 blockade in urothelial cancer. Across the whole study: From 2014, patients received atezolizumab, given as 1,200 mg intravenously every 3 weeks.

Findings and limits, study-wide: Prediction of better survival came from below-median pretreatment blood TCR clonality.

Clones were read by immunoSEQ multiplex PCR, and TCRdb kept only the in-frame ones, dropping some. The data show just under 50,000 clones, 80% to 90% seen once. As to time point: pretreatment peripheral blood. The length of the CDR3 is 13 residues. The J segment lost 6 bases and the V segment lost 5 bases, leaving 1 base of the junction unmatched. CDR1 is LNHDA and CDR2 is SQIVND in the germline V gene (reference sequence). Turning to this clone: Its antigen is still unknown.

The receptor was derived from a man in his 70s with urothelial cancer. The material sequenced was PBMCs, taken around atezolizumab (anti-PD-L1) treatment. This chain joins TRBV19 and TRBJ2-7; 13 bases fit TRBD2. The CDR3 sequence is CASSGLAGAEQYF. CDR3 nucleotides: TGTGCCAGTAGTGGACTAGCGGGAGCCGAGCAGTACTTC.